The present TCR beta chain was sequenced within a study of cytomegalovirus exposure and HLA in healthy donors (dated by TCRdb to the late 2010s). A note on the overall study: According to an earlier analysis of a few hundred of the donors, about 170 million T cells yielded roughly 110 million unique TCR beta sequences and more than 250 Gb of sequence data. An early release that covered roughly 600 HLA-typed donors contained 300 to 350 gigabases of sequencing data and about 93 million unique TCR sequences. The genetic ancestry cluster associated with self-reported Caucasian donors included around 76% of the roughly 400 genotyped donors. The study aimed to test whether cataloging public T cell receptors could reveal signatures of past pathogen exposure. The study profiled the T cell repertoires of under 700 subjects by immunosequencing and related them to cytomegalovirus serostatus. In addition to the first cohort of roughly 670 subjects, a separate validation cohort of approximately 110 different subjects was used. The study combined high-throughput TCR immunosequencing, statistical association of individual TCRs with disease status, and machine learning to predict cytomegalovirus infection status. A later analysis re-examined previously published TCR beta repertoires from over 500 donors and added high-resolution HLA genotyping to investigate patterns of TCR occurrence. In the later analysis, no new phenotypic data were used to find candidate immune exposures; instead, reliance was placed on TCR beta sequences and their occurrence across donors. In an earlier analysis of 587 of the donors, high-throughput TCR beta sequencing was used to judge whether each TCR beta V gene segment behaved as functional or pseudogenic. Donor age, sex, ethnicity and CMV serostatus were collected together with the repertoire data. In a later genetic analysis, genome-wide SNP genotypes for about three fifths of the 666 donors were used, and that subset was treated as a discovery cohort. Every repertoire in the discovery cohort had been generated on one and the same sequencing platform. Class I and class II HLA loci were covered by the typing at four-digit resolution. The number of donors typed differed by locus, with roughly 620-630 for A, B, C, DRB1 and DQB1, roughly 520 for DQA1, about 610 for DPA1, and some 470 for DPB1. Because of strong linkage in the cohort, roughly 5 DR-DQ haplotypes were treated as single units for association and clustering. On average, roughly 250,000 unique TCR beta nucleotide sequences were sequenced per donor among about 400 genotyped donors of the cohort, with roughly 20% of those sequences being non-productive. Summary of the overall study and its limitations: The classifier was reported to diagnose cytomegalovirus status with high specificity and sensitivity in both the original cohort and the validation cohort. The sequencing pipeline was judged likely to have produced a cluster of highly shared sequence variants as a technical artifact. An earlier analysis of approximately 500 of the donors showed that most TCR beta V segments appeared in productive rearrangements either about 90% or about 30% of the time, which broadly matched IMGT annotations. When HLA alleles, especially DR and DQ, strongly co-occurred, attributing TCR associations to individual alleles was difficult. The 87-base-pair reads could not distinguish some IMGT-functional V segments, including TRBV6-2 and TRBV6-3, so those segments were excluded. A few of the identified cytomegalovirus-associated TCR beta chains were confirmed in vitro to be specific for cytomegalovirus antigens. In a later genetic analysis, a missense DCLRE1C variant was associated with V-gene and J-gene trimming of TCR beta chains, and the association was replicated in an independent cohort. The cohort was sequenced for TCR beta chains only, and without alpha or paired-chain data the features that could be detected were limited. Because HLA typing was missing for some donors at each locus, association tests included only the typed subset. Because counts were too low, about 18 rarely observed V segments, including chromosome 9 orphons, were left out of the earlier analysis of over 550 of the donors. The only immune exposure information available for the cohort was CMV serostatus. In a later analysis, TCR association rates were found to vary across HLA loci, with the most associated TCRs seen for DRB1 alleles and the fewest for HLA-C alleles. In a later analysis, several top co-occurrence clusters were reported to appear linked to parvovirus B19, influenza, CMV and Epstein-Barr virus. Compared with the roughly 720-donor mean, donors in an Asian-associated ancestry cluster had fewer N-insertions in productive TCRs, according to a later genetic analysis. While some public TCRs were present in many individuals, most TCR sequences turned up only very rarely across donors. Linkage disequilibrium might explain the correlated functional status among segregating V segments, but an unknown experimental factor could not be ruled out. The authors suggested that the approach could potentially be generalized to other disease states and immunological phenotypes. The study listed 150 to 200 TCR beta chains as associated with cytomegalovirus. Roughly uniform sequencing depth across donors was assumed in presence/absence analyses, although this assumption may not hold. In a later analysis, HLA-associated TCR beta chains showed more clonal expansion and lower generation probabilities than non-associated chains that were equally common. In a later analysis, 15,000 to 20,000 TCR beta sequences were associated with specific HLA alleles at a false discovery rate of 0.05. A later analysis found that most CMV-associated TCR beta chains appeared HLA-restricted, with HLA associations seemingly driven largely by CMV exposure. A further reported finding was that TCR beta sequences accurately predicted the HLA-A and HLA-B alleles for most subjects in the first cohort.

The library was prepared using the immunoSEQ multiplex PCR assay. The multiplex PCR relied on a mix of 60 forward primers for TCR Vbeta segments and 13 reverse primers for TCR Jbeta segments. A multiplex PCR assay on genomic DNA amplified the CDR3 region of rearranged TCR beta genes. The amplified TCR beta libraries were sequenced on the Illumina HiSeq System as 87-base-pair reads. For the original study's pipeline: In a later analysis, roughly 80 million unique TCR beta chains were counted across the roughly 670 repertoires, and roughly 11 million of these chains were shared by at least two donors. Raw reads were error-corrected and collapsed into unique sequences with a nearest-neighbor algorithm that merged closely related sequences to remove PCR and sequencing errors. Alignment of CDR3 sequences to IMGT reference sequences was used to assign V, D and J gene segments. For a sequence to be retained, a match of at least six nucleotides was required to both a V gene segment and a J gene segment. Rearrangements were called productive when the CDR3 lacked stop codons and stayed in frame with V and J; all others were non-productive. CDR3 was defined according to IMGT convention as the region running from the second conserved V-encoded cysteine to the conserved J-encoded phenylalanine. The earlier analysis of about 620 of the donors excluded sequences that lacked an unambiguous match to a single V gene segment. An earlier analysis of 587 of the donors classified V segments as functional when productive rearrangements were above 56.7% and as segregating when the standard deviation between donors was above 5%. A statistical classification framework was built to diagnose cytomegalovirus status from the catalog of TCR beta chain sequences. In a later analysis, TCR nucleotide sequences were compared against IMGT/GENE-DB human TR gene sequences so that V and J genes could be assigned. The TCRdist pipeline was used in a later analysis to assign CDR3 sequences and most-parsimonious VDJ recombination scenarios. In a later analysis, every TCR beta chain was defined by the combination of its CDR3 amino acid sequence and its V-gene family, and reads without a unique V-gene family were dropped. A later analysis removed 592 highly shared, low-generation-probability nucleotide sequences to deal with suspected cross-contamination and a sequencing artifact. A later analysis calculated a clonal expansion index for each public chain from normalized within-repertoire ranks of inferred template counts. A later analysis computed generation probabilities with a VDJ recombination model fitted to out-of-frame rearrangements, and checked the results against IGoR. In a later analysis, TCR-TCR, TCR-HLA and TCR-CMV co-occurrence was scored with hypergeometric tests, and a repertoire-size bias correction was applied to TCR pairs. In a later analysis, false discovery rates were estimated by permuting HLA or CMV assignments 20 times. In a later analysis, co-occurring TCRs were grouped using DBSCAN, and TCRdist sequence similarity was added for clustering within HLA-allele-positive subsets. Repertoires with fewer than 30,000 or more than 120,000 public chains were left out of co-occurrence clustering, as were a handful of repertoires with anomalous nucleotide sharing. Sourced from immuneACCESS, this table was stored by TCRdb with only in-frame sequences that have V and J called. A share of the clones is absent; for the studies checked, an unresolved V gene accounts for under half, and the remainder has no known explanation. V and J calls and clone size are as listed in that table; D and trimming were resolved from the DNA. The sample table records around 65,000 clones. The ten largest clones represent more than 15% of the sample.

V drops 4 bases and J drops 5 bases, leaving 8 bases in between. Sequences SGHAT (CDR1) and FQNNGV (CDR2) are obtained from the germline V gene. The CDR3 spans 12 residues, from the cysteine through the phenylalanine. CDR3 DNA is the only sequence kept; it has 36 bases, read in frame from the first base. On this clone: What this receptor recognizes is not known.

The cohort comprised around 700 healthy bone marrow donors. At the time of sampling, all cohort members were nominally healthy, though unrecorded immune exposures were likely present. The donor was CMV seronegative and was included in the group of 352 seronegative cohort members. Every donor gave a peripheral blood sample, and the peripheral blood mononuclear cells from that sample were used for TCR beta sequencing. Genomic DNA was extracted from the blood cell samples with the Qiagen DNeasy Blood Extraction Kit. The sample taken for sequencing was PBMCs. This chain is built from TRBV11-2 and TRBJ1-1, with no D gene named confidently. The receptor comes from a boy aged 5-17 years in good health and CMV-seronegative. The nucleotides read TGTGCCAGCAGCTCTAGCGGGACTGAAGCTTTCTTT. This is translated as CASSSSGTEAFF.